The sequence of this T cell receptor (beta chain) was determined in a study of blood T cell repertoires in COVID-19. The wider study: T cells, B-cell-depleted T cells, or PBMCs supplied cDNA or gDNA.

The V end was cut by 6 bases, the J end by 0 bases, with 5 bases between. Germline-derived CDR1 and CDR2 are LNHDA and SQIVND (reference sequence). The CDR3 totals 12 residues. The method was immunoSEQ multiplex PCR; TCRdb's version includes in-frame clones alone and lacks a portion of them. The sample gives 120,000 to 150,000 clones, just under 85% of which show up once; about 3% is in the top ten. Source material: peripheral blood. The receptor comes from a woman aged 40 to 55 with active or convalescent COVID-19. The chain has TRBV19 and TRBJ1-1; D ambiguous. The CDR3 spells CASSFVNTEAFF. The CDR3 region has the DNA TGTGCCAGTAGCTTTGTGAACACTGAAGCTTTCTTT.